This TCR beta chain was recovered during a study of a mutant IDH1 vaccine in newly diagnosed glioma. Study-wide background: The sex distribution of treated patients was about 62% male and about 38% female, with a mean age of 40.4 years. Antecedent treatment encompassed radiotherapy, temozolomide, or their combination; the majority received both. Broader study findings: Overall, about 93% of patients had vaccine-induced immune responses. Whatever changes occurred in top peripheral T cell clonotypes seemed unrelated to pseudoprogression.

The time point was: baseline, week 1 (first vaccination visit). Treatment of the sample: pre-vaccination baseline after standard-of-care therapy. There are 14 residues in the CDR3. CDR1 is LNHDA, CDR2 SQIVND, per germline (reference sequence). Losses at the gene ends were 5 bases for V and 4 bases for J; bases not matched to a gene: 5. TCRdb's table, derived via immunoSEQ multiplex PCR, lists solely in-frame clones and lacks some. Of tens of thousands of clones in the sample, almost 85% are singletons; the top ten hold 5.3%. Note on this clone: No antigen is known for it.

This TCR derives from a man aged 40-49 years with glioma. Some clones in this sample may be carry-over from other donors' samples. This sequence joins TRBV19 and TRBJ1-1; 9 positions agree with TRBD1. Material: PBMCs, obtained from a glioma patient treated with radiotherapy, temozolomide or both. For the CDR3, the DNA is TGTGCCAGTAGTCTCCTGACAGGGGGCACTGAAGCTTTCTTT. It is translated as CASSLLTGGTEAFF.